This TCR beta chain was retrieved from a study of blood T cell repertoires in COVID-19. Study overall: Researchers got acute and convalescent COVID-19 samples from the United States, Italy and Spain.

Sequencing used immunoSEQ multiplex PCR; TCRdb keeps in-frame clones, though not all of them. Here the sample spans approximately 300,000 clones, about 90% being singletons. Germline loops: CDR1 SGHAT, CDR2 FQNNGV. The V and J ends lost 3 bases and 4 bases respectively, with 19 bases between them. The CDR3 has 16 residues. The chain carries TRBV11-2 and TRBJ2-7; possibly TRBD1 for D (5 bases). The source material was peripheral blood. The sequence derives from a man between 18 and 29 years old who had recovered from COVID-19. This CDR3 reads CASSFNGWDDRYEQYF. The CDR3 coding sequence is TGTGCCAGCAGCTTTAATGGGTGGGATGACAGATACGAGCAGTACTTC.